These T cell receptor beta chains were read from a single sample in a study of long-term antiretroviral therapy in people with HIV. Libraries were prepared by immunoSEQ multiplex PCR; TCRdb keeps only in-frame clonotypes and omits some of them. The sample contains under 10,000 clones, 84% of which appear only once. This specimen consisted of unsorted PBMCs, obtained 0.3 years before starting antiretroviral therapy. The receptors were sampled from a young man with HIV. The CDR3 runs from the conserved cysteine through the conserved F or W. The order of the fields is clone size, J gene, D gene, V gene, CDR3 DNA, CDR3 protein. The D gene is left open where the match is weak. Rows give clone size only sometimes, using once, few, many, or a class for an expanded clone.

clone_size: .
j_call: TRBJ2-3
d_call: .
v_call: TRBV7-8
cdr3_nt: TGTGCCAGCAGCTCCCAGGAGTCCCGCACAGATACGCAGTATTTT
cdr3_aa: CASSSQESRTDTQYF

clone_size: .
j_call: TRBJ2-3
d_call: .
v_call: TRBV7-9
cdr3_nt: TGTGCCAGCAGCTTATTGGTAGGGATGGGTTTCACAGATACGCAGTATTTT
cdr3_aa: CASSLLVGMGFTDTQYF

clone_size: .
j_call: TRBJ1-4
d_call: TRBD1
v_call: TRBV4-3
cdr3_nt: TGCGCCAGCAGCCAAGGACAGGGGGCGGGAGGGCTGTTTTTT
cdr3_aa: CASSQGQGAGGLFF

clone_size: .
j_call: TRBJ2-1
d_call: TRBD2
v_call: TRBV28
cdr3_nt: TGTGCCAGCAGTTGGGCTAGCGGGGTTAATGAGCAGTTCTTC
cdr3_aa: CASSWASGVNEQFF

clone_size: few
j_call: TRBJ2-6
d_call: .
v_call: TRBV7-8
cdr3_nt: TGTGCCAGCAGCCAAGGAGATTGGAGCTCTGGGGCCAACGTCCTGACTTTC
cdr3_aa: CASSQGDWSSGANVLTF

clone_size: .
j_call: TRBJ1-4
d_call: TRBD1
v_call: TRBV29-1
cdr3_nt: TGCAGCGTTGTCCGACAGGGAATAGGACAAAAACTGTTTTTT
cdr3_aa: CSVVRQGIGQKLFF

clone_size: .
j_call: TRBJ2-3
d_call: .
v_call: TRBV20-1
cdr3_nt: TGCAGTCCCGCTATGGGGAATACGCAGTATTTT
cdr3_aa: CSPAMGNTQYF

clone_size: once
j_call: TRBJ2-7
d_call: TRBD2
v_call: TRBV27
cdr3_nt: TGTGCCAGCAGGGCCCGACTAGCGGGAGGGCCTAGTTACTTC
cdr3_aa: CASRARLAGGPSYF

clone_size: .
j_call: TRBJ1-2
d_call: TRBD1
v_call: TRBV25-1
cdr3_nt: TGTGCCAGCAGTGGGGGACAGATTTATGGCTACACCTTC
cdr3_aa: CASSGGQIYGYTF

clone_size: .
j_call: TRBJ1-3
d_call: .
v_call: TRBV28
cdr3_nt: TGTGCCAGCAGTCCCGGGACGCACGGAAACACCATATATTTT
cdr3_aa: CASSPGTHGNTIYF

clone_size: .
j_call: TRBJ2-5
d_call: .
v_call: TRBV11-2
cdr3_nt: TGTGCCAGCAGCCCGGTCACGGGGGCACGAGAGACCCAGTACTTC
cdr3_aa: CASSPVTGARETQYF

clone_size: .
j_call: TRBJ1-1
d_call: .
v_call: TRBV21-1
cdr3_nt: TGTGCCAGCAGCAAAGCGAATGGAGCTTTCTTT
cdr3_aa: CASSKANGAFF

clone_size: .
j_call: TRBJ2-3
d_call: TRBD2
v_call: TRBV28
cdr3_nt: TGTGCCAGCAGTCCCCCTCAGCGGGAGGGGAGGGATACGCAGTATTTT
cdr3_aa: CASSPPQREGRDTQYF

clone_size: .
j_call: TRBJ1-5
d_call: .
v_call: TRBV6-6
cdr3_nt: TGTGCCAGCAGTTACTATTGGGACGGTGGCAATCAGCCCCAGCATTTT
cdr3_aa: CASSYYWDGGNQPQHF

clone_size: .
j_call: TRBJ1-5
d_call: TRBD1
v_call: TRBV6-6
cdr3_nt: TGTGCCAGCAGTCTCTCCAGGGGGCCCAATCAGCCCCAGCATTTT
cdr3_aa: CASSLSRGPNQPQHF

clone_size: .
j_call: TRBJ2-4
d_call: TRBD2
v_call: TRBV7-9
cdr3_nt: TGTGCCAGCAGCCTTGGTGAGCGGGGGGGCTGCTTGGACATTCAGTACTTC
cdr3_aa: CASSLGERGGCLDIQYF

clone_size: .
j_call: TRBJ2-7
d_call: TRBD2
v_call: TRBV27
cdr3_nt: TGTGCCAGCAGTTCGGGACTAGCGGGAGTATACGAGCAGTACTTC
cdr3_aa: CASSSGLAGVYEQYF

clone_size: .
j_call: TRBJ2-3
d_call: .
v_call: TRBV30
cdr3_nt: TGTGCCTGGGAATCCGCAGATACGCAGTATTTT
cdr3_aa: CAWESADTQYF

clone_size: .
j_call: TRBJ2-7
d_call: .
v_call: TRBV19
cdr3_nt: TGTGCCAGTAGTATCGACATTAGCTCCTACGAGCAGTACTTC
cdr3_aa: CASSIDISSYEQYF

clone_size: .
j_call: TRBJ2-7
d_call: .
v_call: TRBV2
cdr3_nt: TGTGCCAGCAGGGACTCGAGAGGCTCCTACGAGCAGTACTTC
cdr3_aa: CASRDSRGSYEQYF

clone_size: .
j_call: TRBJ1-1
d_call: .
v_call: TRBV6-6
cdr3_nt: TGTGCCAGCAGTTACCGAGGACAGCCGTTGAACACTGAAGCTTTCTTT
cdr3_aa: CASSYRGQPLNTEAFF

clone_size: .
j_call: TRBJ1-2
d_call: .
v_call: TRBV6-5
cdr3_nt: TGTGCCAGCAGCCCTGCCGGGGACTATGGCTACACCTTC
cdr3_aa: CASSPAGDYGYTF

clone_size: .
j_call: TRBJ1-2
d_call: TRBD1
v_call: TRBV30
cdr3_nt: TGTGCCTGGCGTGGATGGGACAGGGAAGACTATGGCTGCACCTTC
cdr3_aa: CAWRGWDREDYGCTF

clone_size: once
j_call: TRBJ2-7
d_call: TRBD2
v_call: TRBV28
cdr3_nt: TGTGCCAGCAGTTTGGGGGGGGACGAGCAGTACTTC
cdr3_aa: CASSLGGDEQYF

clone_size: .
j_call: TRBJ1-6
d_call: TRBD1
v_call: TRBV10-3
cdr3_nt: TGTGCCATCAGTTGGGACAGCTTAAATAATTCACCCCTCCACTTT
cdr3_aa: CAISWDSLNNSPLHF

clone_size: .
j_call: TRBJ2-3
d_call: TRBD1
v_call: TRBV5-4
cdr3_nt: TGTGCCAGCAGCTCGAGGGACAGGGGGCCGCTCCACGATACGCAGTATTTT
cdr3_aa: CASSSRDRGPLHDTQYF

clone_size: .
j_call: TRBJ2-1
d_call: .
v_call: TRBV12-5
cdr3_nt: TGTGCTAGTGGTTTAAGTAGCTCCTACAATGAGCAGTTCTTC
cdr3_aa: CASGLSSSYNEQFF

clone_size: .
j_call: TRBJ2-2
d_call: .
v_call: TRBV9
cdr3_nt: TGTGCCAGCAGCCCGTCAGGTACCACCGGGGAGCTGTTTTTT
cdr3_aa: CASSPSGTTGELFF

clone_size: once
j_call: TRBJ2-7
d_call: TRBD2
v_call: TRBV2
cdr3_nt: TGTGCCAGCAGTGAAGCCAGAAGGACTAGTGGGACCTACGAGCAGTACTTC
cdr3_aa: CASSEARRTSGTYEQYF

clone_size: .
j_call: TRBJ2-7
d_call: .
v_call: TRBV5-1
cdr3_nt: TGCGCCAGCAAGGAGGGGGGCACGCCCTACGAGCAGTACTTC
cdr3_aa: CASKEGGTPYEQYF

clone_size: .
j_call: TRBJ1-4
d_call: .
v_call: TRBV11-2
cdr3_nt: TGTGCCAGCAGCTTAGCGAGGGGATCGGAAAAACTGTTTTTT
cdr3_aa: CASSLARGSEKLFF

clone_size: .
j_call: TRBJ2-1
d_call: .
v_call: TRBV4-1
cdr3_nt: TGCGCCAGCAGCCAAGAGGGCCTAAGGAGGGCCAATGAGCAGTTCTTC
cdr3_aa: CASSQEGLRRANEQFF

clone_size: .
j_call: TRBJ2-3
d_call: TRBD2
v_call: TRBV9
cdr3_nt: TGTGCCAGCAGCGCCCTAGCGGGAATGGGAACAGATACGCAGTATTTT
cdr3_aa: CASSALAGMGTDTQYF

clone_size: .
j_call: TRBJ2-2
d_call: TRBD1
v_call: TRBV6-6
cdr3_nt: TGTGCCAGCAGTGACAGGGGGGCGTACACCGGGGAGCTGTTTTTT
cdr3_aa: CASSDRGAYTGELFF

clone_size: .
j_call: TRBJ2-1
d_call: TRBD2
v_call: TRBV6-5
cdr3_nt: TGTGCCAGCAGTGTAGCGGGAGGGCCCAATGAGCAGTTCTTC
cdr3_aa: CASSVAGGPNEQFF